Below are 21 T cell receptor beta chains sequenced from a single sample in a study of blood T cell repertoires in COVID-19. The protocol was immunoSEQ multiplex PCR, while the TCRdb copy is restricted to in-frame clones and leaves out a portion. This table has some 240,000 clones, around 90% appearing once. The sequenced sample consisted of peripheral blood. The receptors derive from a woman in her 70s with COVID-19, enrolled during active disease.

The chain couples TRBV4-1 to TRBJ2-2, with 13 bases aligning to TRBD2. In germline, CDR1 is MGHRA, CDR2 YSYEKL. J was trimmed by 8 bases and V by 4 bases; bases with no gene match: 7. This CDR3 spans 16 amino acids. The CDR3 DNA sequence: TGCGCCAGCAGCCCCAGGACTAGCGGGAGAATGGGGGAGCTGTTTTTT. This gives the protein CASSPRTSGRMGELFF.

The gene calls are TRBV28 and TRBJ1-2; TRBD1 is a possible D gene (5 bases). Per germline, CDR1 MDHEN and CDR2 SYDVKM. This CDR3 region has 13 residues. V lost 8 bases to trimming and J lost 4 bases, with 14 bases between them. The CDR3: CASSGGDFYGYTF. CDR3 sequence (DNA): TGTGCCAGCTCCGGGGGGGACTTCTATGGCTACACCTTC.

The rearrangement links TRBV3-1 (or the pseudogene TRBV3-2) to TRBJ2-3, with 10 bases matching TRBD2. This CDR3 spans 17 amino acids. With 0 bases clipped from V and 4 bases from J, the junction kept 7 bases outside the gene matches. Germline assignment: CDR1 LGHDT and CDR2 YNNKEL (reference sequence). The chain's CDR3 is CASSQDPSGSGADTQYF. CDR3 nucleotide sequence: TGTGCCAGCAGCCAAGATCCTAGCGGGAGTGGAGCAGATACGCAGTATTTT.

CDR3 sequence reads: CASSLGYRGLTEAFF. CDR3 nucleotide sequence: TGTGCCAGCAGCTTGGGGTACAGGGGGCTTACTGAAGCTTTCTTT. The chain employs TRBV5-6 and TRBJ1-1; TRBD1 matches 9 bases. J lost 5 bases, V lost 0 bases, and 5 bases had no gene match. This CDR3 spans 15 amino acids. Germline CDR1 SGHDT, CDR2 YYEEEE.

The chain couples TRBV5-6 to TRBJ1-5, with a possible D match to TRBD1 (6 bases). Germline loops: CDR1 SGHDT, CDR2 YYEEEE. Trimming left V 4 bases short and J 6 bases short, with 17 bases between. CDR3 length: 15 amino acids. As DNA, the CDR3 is TGTGCCAGCAGCCTCCTTATTGCGGGGGCTCAGCCCCAGCATTTT. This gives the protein CASSLLIAGAQPQHF.

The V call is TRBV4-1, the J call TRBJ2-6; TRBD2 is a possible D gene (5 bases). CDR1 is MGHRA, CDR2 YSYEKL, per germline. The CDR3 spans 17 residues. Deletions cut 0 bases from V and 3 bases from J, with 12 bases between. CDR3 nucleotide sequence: TGCGCCAGCAGCCAAGATCGTGCGGGCGGTGGGGCCAACGTCCTGACTTTC. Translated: CASSQDRAGGGANVLTF.

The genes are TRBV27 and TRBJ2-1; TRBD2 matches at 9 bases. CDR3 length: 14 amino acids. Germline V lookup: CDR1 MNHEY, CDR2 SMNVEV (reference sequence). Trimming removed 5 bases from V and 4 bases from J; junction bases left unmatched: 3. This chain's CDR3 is CASSTLAGYNEQFF. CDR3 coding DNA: TGTGCCAGCAGTACCCTAGCGGGATACAATGAGCAGTTCTTC.

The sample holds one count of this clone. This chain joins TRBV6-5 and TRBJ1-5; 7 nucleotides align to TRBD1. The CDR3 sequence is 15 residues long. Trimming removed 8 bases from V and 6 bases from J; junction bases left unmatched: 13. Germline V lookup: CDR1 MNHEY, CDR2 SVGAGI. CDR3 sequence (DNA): TGTGCCAGCGAAGATAGACAGGGCAGAAGTCAGCCCCAGCATTTT. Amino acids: CASEDRQGRSQPQHF.

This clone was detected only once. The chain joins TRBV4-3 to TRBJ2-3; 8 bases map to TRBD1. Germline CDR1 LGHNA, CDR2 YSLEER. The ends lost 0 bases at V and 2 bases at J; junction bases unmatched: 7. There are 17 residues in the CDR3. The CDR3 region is CASSQDQGAPYTDTQYF. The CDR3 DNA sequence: TGCGCCAGCAGCCAAGACCAGGGGGCTCCTTACACAGATACGCAGTATTTT.

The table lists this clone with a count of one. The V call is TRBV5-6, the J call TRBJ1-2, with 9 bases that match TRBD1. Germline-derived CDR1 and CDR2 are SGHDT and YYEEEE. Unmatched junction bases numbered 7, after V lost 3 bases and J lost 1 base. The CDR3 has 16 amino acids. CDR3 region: CASSWGQGGLNYGYTF. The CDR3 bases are TGTGCCAGCAGCTGGGGACAGGGCGGGCTTAACTATGGCTACACCTTC. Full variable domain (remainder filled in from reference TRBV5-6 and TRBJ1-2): DAGVTQSPTHLIKTRGQQVTLRCSPKSGHDTVSWYQQALGQGPQFIFQYYEEEERQRGNFPDRFSGHQFPNYSSELNVNALLLGDSALYLCASSWGQGGLNYGYTFGSGTRLTVV.

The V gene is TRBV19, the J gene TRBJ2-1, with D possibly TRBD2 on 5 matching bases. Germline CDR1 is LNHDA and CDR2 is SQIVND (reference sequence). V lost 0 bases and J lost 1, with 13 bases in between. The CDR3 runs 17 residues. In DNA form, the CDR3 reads TGTGCCAGTAGTATAGAGGGAGTAGGAGGATCCTACAATGAGCAGTTCTTC. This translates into CASSIEGVGGSYNEQFF.

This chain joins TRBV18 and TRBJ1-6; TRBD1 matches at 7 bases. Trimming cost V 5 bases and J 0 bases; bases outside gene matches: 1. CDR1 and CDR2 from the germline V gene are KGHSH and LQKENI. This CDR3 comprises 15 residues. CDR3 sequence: CASSGDSSYNSPLHF. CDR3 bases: TGTGCCAGCTCAGGGGACAGCTCCTATAATTCACCCCTCCACTTT.

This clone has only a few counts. CDR3 nucleotides: TGTGCCAGCAGAGACCCCGACCGGGGTGGCTACACCTTC. Translation: CASRDPDRGGYTF. The V and J genes are TRBV2 and TRBJ1-2; D unresolved. The germline gives CDR1 SNHLY, CDR2 FYNNEI. V was pared by 6 bases and J by 7 bases, with 15 bases between. The CDR3 runs 13 residues.

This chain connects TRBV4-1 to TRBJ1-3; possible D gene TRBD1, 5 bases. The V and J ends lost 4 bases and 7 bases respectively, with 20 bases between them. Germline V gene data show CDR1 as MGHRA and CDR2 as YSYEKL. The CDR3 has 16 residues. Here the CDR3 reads CASSPRRGGLGNTIYF. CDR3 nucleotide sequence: TGCGCCAGCAGCCCGCGGCGGGGCGGTCTGGGGAACACCATATATTTT.

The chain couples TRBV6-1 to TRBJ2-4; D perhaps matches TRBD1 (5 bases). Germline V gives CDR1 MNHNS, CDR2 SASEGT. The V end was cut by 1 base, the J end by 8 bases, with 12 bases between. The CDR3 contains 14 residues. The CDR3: CASSEGQGWYIQYF. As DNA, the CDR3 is TGTGCCAGCAGTGAAGGGCAGGGCTGGTACATTCAGTACTTC.

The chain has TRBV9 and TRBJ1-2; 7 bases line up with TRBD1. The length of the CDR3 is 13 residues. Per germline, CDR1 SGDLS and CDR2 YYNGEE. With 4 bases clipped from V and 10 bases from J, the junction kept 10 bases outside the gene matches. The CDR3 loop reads CASSQTGAVVYTF. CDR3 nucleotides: TGTGCCAGCAGCCAAACAGGGGCCGTCGTCTACACCTTC.

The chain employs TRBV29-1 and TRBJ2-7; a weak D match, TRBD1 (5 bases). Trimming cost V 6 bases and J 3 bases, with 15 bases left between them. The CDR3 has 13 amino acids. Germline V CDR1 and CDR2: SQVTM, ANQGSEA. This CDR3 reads CSVRRGGYYEQYF. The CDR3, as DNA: TGCAGCGTCCGAAGGGGCGGTTACTACGAGCAGTACTTC.

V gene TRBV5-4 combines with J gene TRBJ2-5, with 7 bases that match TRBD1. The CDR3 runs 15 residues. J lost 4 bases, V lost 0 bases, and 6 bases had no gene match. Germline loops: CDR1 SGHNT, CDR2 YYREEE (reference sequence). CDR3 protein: CASSLASGGRETQYF. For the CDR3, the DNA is TGTGCCAGCAGCTTGGCCTCAGGGGGTCGAGAGACCCAGTACTTC.

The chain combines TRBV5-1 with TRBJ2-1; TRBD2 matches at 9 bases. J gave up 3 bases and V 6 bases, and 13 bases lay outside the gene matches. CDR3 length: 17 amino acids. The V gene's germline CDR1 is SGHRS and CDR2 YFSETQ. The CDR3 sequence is CASTTSTSGGFYNEQFF. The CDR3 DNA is TGCGCCAGCACAACCTCGACTAGCGGAGGATTCTACAATGAGCAGTTCTTC.

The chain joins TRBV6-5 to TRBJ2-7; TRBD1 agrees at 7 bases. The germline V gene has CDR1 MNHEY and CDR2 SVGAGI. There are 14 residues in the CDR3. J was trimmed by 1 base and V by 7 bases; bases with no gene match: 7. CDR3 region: CASKVPGQSYEQYF. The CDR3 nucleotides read TGTGCCAGCAAGGTTCCGGGACAGTCCTACGAGCAGTACTTC.

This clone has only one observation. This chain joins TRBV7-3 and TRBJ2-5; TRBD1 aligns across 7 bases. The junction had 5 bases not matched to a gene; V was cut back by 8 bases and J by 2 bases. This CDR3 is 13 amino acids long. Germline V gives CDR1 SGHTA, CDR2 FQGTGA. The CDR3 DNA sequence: TGTGCCAGCGCACAGGGGTATCAAGAGACCCAGTACTTC. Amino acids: CASAQGYQETQYF.